This TCR beta chain was found in a study of blood T cell repertoires in COVID-19. Repertoires were generated with immunoSEQ multiplex PCR, while TCRdb's copy carries only in-frame clones and drops some. The table lists 100,000 to 120,000 clones, roughly 80% of them singletons. The sequencing input was peripheral blood. This sequence originates from a man aged 50-59 years with acute or convalescent COVID-19.

The CDR3 sequence is CASSQDAGLGTQYF. DNA of the CDR3: TGCGCCAGCAGCCAAGATGCGGGGTTGGGGACCCAGTACTTC. The J gene is TRBJ2-5, the V gene TRBV4-1, with a possible D match to TRBD2 (6 bases). The CDR3 loop spans 14 amino acids. Trimming stripped 0 bases from V and 7 bases from J, with 12 bases between. Germline CDR1 and CDR2: MGHRA and YSYEKL.